This TCR beta chain was observed in a study of cytomegalovirus exposure and HLA in healthy donors (dated by TCRdb to about 2017). For the wider study: According to an earlier analysis of 587 of the donors, 150 million to 200 million T cells yielded approximately 120 million unique TCR beta sequences and more than 250 Gb of sequence data. An early release that covered 640 HLA-typed donors contained about 290 gigabases of sequencing data and 70 million to 100 million unique TCR sequences. An earlier analysis of fewer than 700 of the donors applied high-throughput TCR beta sequencing to assess whether each TCR beta V gene segment acted as functional or pseudogenic. Genome-wide SNP genotypes for about 65% of the roughly 670 donors were used in a later genetic analysis, which treated that subset as a discovery cohort. Alongside the repertoire data, information on donor age, sex, ethnicity and CMV serostatus was compiled. The study aimed to test whether signatures of past pathogen exposure could be identified by cataloging public T cell receptors. The number of donors typed differed by locus, with roughly 629-640 for A, B, C, DRB1 and DQB1, roughly 520 for DQA1, 600 to 610 for DPA1, and approximately 470 for DPB1. The study profiled the T cell repertoires of about 640 subjects by immunosequencing and related them to cytomegalovirus serostatus. In a later analysis, previously published TCR beta repertoires from about 640 donors were re-analyzed and high-resolution HLA genotyping was added so that TCR occurrence patterns could be studied. Every repertoire in the discovery cohort had been generated on one and the same sequencing platform. In addition to the first cohort of around 670 subjects, a separate validation cohort of approximately 110 different subjects was used. To predict cytomegalovirus infection status, the study brought together high-throughput TCR immunosequencing, statistical association of individual TCRs with disease status, and machine learning. Among the roughly 410 genotyped donors, around 81% belonged to the genetic ancestry cluster associated with self-reported Caucasian donors. In the later analysis, no new phenotypic data were used to find candidate immune exposures; instead, reliance was placed on TCR beta sequences and their occurrence across donors. Across under 500 genotyped donors of the cohort, an average of about 240,000 unique TCR beta nucleotide sequences per donor were sequenced, and roughly 17% of those sequences were non-productive. Roughly 5 DR-DQ haplotypes were handled as single units for association and clustering, since linkage in the cohort was strong. Class I and class II HLA loci were covered by the typing at four-digit resolution.

The cohort consisted of 600 to 700 healthy bone marrow donors. At the time of sampling, all cohort members were nominally healthy, though unrecorded immune exposures were likely present. The donor tested CMV seropositive, placing the donor among the roughly 300 seropositive members of the cohort. Each donor provided a peripheral blood sample, and peripheral blood mononuclear cells were used for TCR beta sequencing. Genomic DNA was extracted from the blood cell samples with the Qiagen DNeasy Blood Extraction Kit. Overall study outcomes, separate from this receptor: Correlated functional status among segregating V segments might reflect linkage disequilibrium, but an unknown experimental factor could not be ruled out. A total of roughly 160 TCR beta chains were listed by the study as associated with cytomegalovirus. In a later genetic analysis, fewer N-insertions in productive TCRs were reported among donors in an Asian-associated ancestry cluster than the approximately 710-donor mean. A later analysis found that HLA-associated TCR beta chains were more clonally expanded and had lower generation probabilities than equally common non-associated chains. The classifier was reported to diagnose cytomegalovirus status with high specificity and sensitivity in both the original cohort and the validation cohort. According to a later analysis, TCR association rates differed among HLA loci, with DRB1 alleles showing the most associated TCRs and HLA-C alleles showing the fewest. Because HLA typing was missing for some donors at each locus, association tests included only the typed subset. V-gene and J-gene trimming of TCR beta chains was associated with a missense DCLRE1C variant in a later genetic analysis, and the association was replicated in an independent cohort. Most CMV-associated TCR beta chains appeared to be HLA-restricted in a later analysis, and the HLA associations seemed to be driven largely by CMV exposure. A further reported finding was that TCR beta sequences accurately predicted the HLA-A and HLA-B alleles for most subjects in the first cohort. According to the authors, the approach could potentially be generalized to other disease states and immunological phenotypes. In a later analysis, several top co-occurrence clusters were reported to appear linked to parvovirus B19, influenza, CMV and Epstein-Barr virus. Because counts were too low, about 18 rarely observed V segments, including chromosome 9 orphons, were excluded from the earlier analysis of about 500 of the donors. Presence/absence analyses assumed roughly uniform sequencing depth across donors, an assumption that may not hold. Most TCR sequences were seen in very few donors, while some public TCRs were found in many individuals. In vitro tests confirmed that a few of the cytomegalovirus-associated TCR beta chains recognize cytomegalovirus antigens. In a later analysis, some 18,000 TCR beta sequences were associated with specific HLA alleles at a false discovery rate of 0.05. When HLA alleles, especially DR and DQ, strongly co-occurred, attributing TCR associations to individual alleles was difficult. Some IMGT-functional V segments, including TRBV6-2 and TRBV6-3, could not be distinguished by the 87-base-pair reads and were therefore excluded. A group of highly shared sequence variants was considered likely to be a technical artifact of the sequencing pipeline. For the cohort, immune exposure information was limited to CMV serostatus. The cohort was sequenced for TCR beta chains only, and without alpha or paired-chain data the features that could be detected were limited. Broadly in line with IMGT annotations, most TCR beta V segments showed up in productive rearrangements about 90% or about 30% of the time in an earlier analysis of several hundred of the donors.

CDR1 and CDR2 (SGHRS, YFSETQ) derive from the germline V gene. Inclusive of the bounding cysteine and phenylalanine, the CDR3 is 15 residues long. Of the read, only the CDR3 DNA is kept; its 45 bases are in frame from base 1. At the junction V is shortened by 3 bases and J by 1 base, with 10 bases in between. The method behind the library was the immunoSEQ multiplex PCR assay. For the multiplex PCR, a mixture combining 60 forward primers for TCR Vbeta segments and 13 reverse primers for TCR Jbeta segments was used. The CDR3 region of rearranged TCR beta genes was amplified from genomic DNA with a multiplex PCR assay. The amplified TCR beta libraries were sequenced on the Illumina HiSeq System as 87-base-pair reads. The authors' analysis ran thus. A later analysis counted about 82 million unique TCR beta chains across the approximately 700 repertoires, and some 12 million of these chains were shared by at least two donors. To remove PCR and sequencing errors, raw reads were error-corrected and collapsed into unique sequences using a nearest-neighbor algorithm that merged closely related sequences. CDR3 sequences were aligned to IMGT reference sequences to assign V, D and J gene segments. For a sequence to be retained, a match of at least six nucleotides to both a V gene segment and a J gene segment was required. A rearrangement counted as productive if the CDR3 had no stop codons and remained in frame with V and J, and every other rearrangement counted as non-productive. Following IMGT convention, CDR3 was defined as the stretch from the second conserved V-encoded cysteine up to the conserved J-encoded phenylalanine. The earlier analysis of roughly 590 of the donors excluded sequences that lacked an unambiguous match to a single V gene segment. In an earlier analysis of a few hundred of the donors, V segments were called functional above 56.7% productive rearrangements and were called segregating when the between-donor standard deviation exceeded 5%. A statistical classification framework was built to diagnose cytomegalovirus status from the catalog of TCR beta chain sequences. In a later analysis, TCR nucleotide sequences were compared against IMGT/GENE-DB human TR gene sequences so that V and J genes could be assigned. Using the TCRdist pipeline, a later analysis assigned CDR3 sequences along with most-parsimonious VDJ recombination scenarios. A later analysis defined each TCR beta chain by its CDR3 amino acid sequence plus V-gene family, and excluded reads lacking a unique V-gene family. A later analysis removed over 500 highly shared, low-generation-probability nucleotide sequences to deal with suspected cross-contamination and a sequencing artifact. In a later analysis, a clonal expansion index was calculated for each public chain from normalized within-repertoire ranks of inferred template counts. Generation probabilities in a later analysis came from a VDJ recombination model fitted to out-of-frame rearrangements, and those results were checked against IGoR. In a later analysis, hypergeometric tests were used to score TCR-TCR, TCR-HLA and TCR-CMV co-occurrence, with a repertoire-size bias correction applied to TCR pairs. To estimate false discovery rates, a later analysis permuted the HLA or CMV assignments 20 times. In a later analysis, co-occurring TCRs were grouped using DBSCAN, with TCRdist sequence similarity added in when clustering inside HLA-allele-positive subsets. Repertoires with fewer than 30,000 or more than 120,000 public chains were left out of co-occurrence clustering, as were four to six repertoires with anomalous nucleotide sharing. What TCRdb holds here is the immuneACCESS table cut down to in-frame rearrangements. Part of the clones is not present; checked against another copy, under half of the missing clones reflect an unresolved V gene, and the others are unexplained. Clonal size and the V and J genes are those of that table, whereas D and trimming came from the DNA. The sample includes approximately 95,000 clones, with around 75% observed a single time. Approximately 10% of the sample is held by the ten biggest clonotypes.

On this clone: No antigen is known for it. Base qualities are not provided; no much larger clone lies one nucleotide away.

Recombination connected TRBV5-1 to TRBJ2-2; a tentative D call is TRBD1 (5 bases match). The sequence derives from a man younger than 35 in good health and CMV-seropositive. Sequencing was performed on PBMCs. The sequenced DNA: TGCGCCAGCAGCTCCATGCAGGGGAACACCGGGGAGCTGTTTTTT. The encoded protein is CASSSMQGNTGELFF.